This TCR beta chain comes out of a study of T cells in Graves' hyperthyroidism and ophthalmopathy. Study-wide points: A model using 13 V-J features told ophthalmopathy apart from stable hyperthyroidism.

Exclusion of a patient resulted from uncontrolled infection, other autoimmune disease, pregnancy or lactation. Diagnoses rested on clinical symptoms, serum thyroxine and TRAb, thyroid ultrasound and orbital computed tomography. PBMCs were collected from an approximately 9.3 ml volume of fresh peripheral blood. Comment on this clonotype: Its antigen remains unidentified.

Amplification yielded TCR beta CDR3 regions, with RNA transcripts as the source. The HTBI primer set served for first-round RT-PCR of the TCR CDR3. TCRdb fed the multiplex PCR reads into MiXCR, producing one record per CDR3 protein. The repertoire holds fewer than 450,000 distinct CDR3 sequences, with 11% to 15% as singletons. Trimming pared 2 bases from V and 5 bases from J, leaving 9 bases between. The CDR3 extends over 14 amino acids. CDR1 is MNHNS, CDR2 SASEGT, per germline. Sequenced sample: blood. The chain recombines TRBV6-1 with TRBJ1-4; D is perhaps TRBD1 (5 bases). The sequence derives from a man aged 50 to 59 with Graves' ophthalmopathy. CDR3 coding DNA: TGTGCCAGCAGTGAACAGGGCGGAAATGAAAAACTGTTTTTT. It yields the protein CASSEQGGNEKLFF.